A selection of T cell receptor beta chains follows, all from one sample in a study of T cell responses to AZD1222 COVID-19 vaccine. The data were produced by immunoSEQ multiplex PCR, yet TCRdb's version contains in-frame clones alone and is incomplete. Altogether about 66,000 clones are present, 75% to 95% being singletons, with the ten largest covering 6.3%. The source material was peripheral blood, sampled 28 days after the second dose of the MenACWY control vaccine. The source is an adult who received the MenACWY meningococcal vaccine as a control. Both conserved end residues are part of each CDR3. The D gene is left open where the match is weak. Size tells how often a clone was seen (once, few, many) or the class of an expanded clone, and some rows leave it out.

J gene: TRBJ2-3
D gene: TRBD2
V gene: TRBV6-2/TRBV6-3
clone size: .
CDR3 DNA: TGTGCCAGCAGTCGAGGGACTAGTCTATCAGATACGCAGTATTTT
CDR3 protein: CASSRGTSLSDTQYF

J gene: TRBJ1-1
D gene: TRBD1
V gene: TRBV10-3
clone size: .
CDR3 DNA: TGTGCCATCACCTCCGGGACAGGAAGGTCTGAAGCTTTCTTT
CDR3 protein: CAITSGTGRSEAFF

J gene: TRBJ1-1
D gene: .
V gene: TRBV5-1
clone size: .
CDR3 DNA: TGCGCCAGCAGGGAGACGGCTGAAGCTTTCTTT
CDR3 protein: CASRETAEAFF

J gene: TRBJ2-7
D gene: .
V gene: TRBV7-3
clone size: .
CDR3 DNA: TGTGCCAGCAGCTTAACGGACACCTCCTACGAGCAGTACTTC
CDR3 protein: CASSLTDTSYEQYF

J gene: TRBJ2-3
D gene: TRBD2
V gene: TRBV25-1
clone size: once
CDR3 DNA: TGTGCCAGCAGTGAATTGGCTAGCGGGAGTTCAGATACGCAGTATTTT
CDR3 protein: CASSELASGSSDTQYF

J gene: TRBJ1-5
D gene: TRBD1
V gene: TRBV10-3
clone size: .
CDR3 DNA: TGTGCCATCAGCCTGGACAGGAATCAGCCCCAGCATTTT
CDR3 protein: CAISLDRNQPQHF

J gene: TRBJ2-7
D gene: TRBD2
V gene: TRBV7-9
clone size: few
CDR3 DNA: TGTGCCAGCAGAACAGCGGGGGGCGGAGGAGGCTCCCAGGACGAGCAGTACTTC
CDR3 protein: CASRTAGGGGGSQDEQYF

J gene: TRBJ2-7
D gene: .
V gene: TRBV27
clone size: .
CDR3 DNA: TGTGCCAGCAGTTCCGACAGGGAGCGGGCCTACGAGCAGTACTTC
CDR3 protein: CASSSDRERAYEQYF

J gene: TRBJ1-5
D gene: .
V gene: TRBV19
clone size: once
CDR3 DNA: TGTGCCAGTACCAACGATTGGACTCAGCCCCAGCATTTT
CDR3 protein: CASTNDWTQPQHF

J gene: TRBJ2-7
D gene: .
V gene: TRBV10-2
clone size: .
CDR3 DNA: TGCGCCAGCAGCGACCCCCAACTAGGGCTACGGGGGCAGTACTTC
CDR3 protein: CASSDPQLGLRGQYF

J gene: TRBJ2-2
D gene: .
V gene: TRBV11-3
clone size: .
CDR3 DNA: TGTGCCAGCAGCTTAGCCTGGAACACCGGGGAGCTGTTTTTT
CDR3 protein: CASSLAWNTGELFF

J gene: TRBJ2-1
D gene: .
V gene: TRBV29-1
clone size: .
CDR3 DNA: TGCAGCGTTGAAAGTTCCAGGGGCTATGAGCAGTTCTTC
CDR3 protein: CSVESSRGYEQFF

J gene: TRBJ2-5
D gene: TRBD2
V gene: TRBV2
clone size: .
CDR3 DNA: TGTGCCAGCAGTCTACTAGCGGGAGGCTTGGAGACCCAGTACTTC
CDR3 protein: CASSLLAGGLETQYF

J gene: TRBJ1-5
D gene: .
V gene: TRBV21-1
clone size: .
CDR3 DNA: TGTGCCAGCAGCGGAGTTGGTGGGAATCAGCCCCAGCATTTT
CDR3 protein: CASSGVGGNQPQHF

J gene: TRBJ1-6
D gene: .
V gene: TRBV6-5
clone size: .
CDR3 DNA: TGTGCCAGCAGCAACACCAAGGGGTATTCACCCCTCCACTTT
CDR3 protein: CASSNTKGYSPLHF

J gene: TRBJ2-1
D gene: TRBD1
V gene: TRBV7-3
clone size: .
CDR3 DNA: TGTGCCAGCAGCTTCGATGACAGGGCACCCTACAATGAGCAGTTCTTC
CDR3 protein: CASSFDDRAPYNEQFF

J gene: TRBJ2-7
D gene: TRBD2
V gene: TRBV28
clone size: .
CDR3 DNA: TGTGCCAGCACTTCTCATGGGGACCGGGGAGGGGAGCAGTACTTC
CDR3 protein: CASTSHGDRGGEQYF

J gene: TRBJ2-7
D gene: .
V gene: TRBV19
clone size: .
CDR3 DNA: TGTGCCAGTAGTATACGGGGGAAAACTAGCTCGGCCCCCTACGAGCAGTACTTC
CDR3 protein: CASSIRGKTSSAPYEQYF

J gene: TRBJ1-1
D gene: .
V gene: TRBV7-2
clone size: .
CDR3 DNA: TGTGCCAGCAGCCCCGCGGGGGGAAGGCGCACTGAAGCTTTCTTT
CDR3 protein: CASSPAGGRRTEAFF

J gene: TRBJ2-7
D gene: TRBD2
V gene: TRBV14
clone size: .
CDR3 DNA: TGTGCCAGCAGCTCGACTAGCGGGGTCGCGGAGCAGTACTTC
CDR3 protein: CASSSTSGVAEQYF

J gene: TRBJ1-1
D gene: .
V gene: TRBV27
clone size: .
CDR3 DNA: TGTGCCAGCAGTTTTATGGGCGGCACTGAAGCTTTCTTT
CDR3 protein: CASSFMGGTEAFF